The 20 T cell receptor beta chains presented below share a single source sample, sequenced in a study of T cell repertoires in cytomegalovirus infection. Each CDR3 protein gets one entry after TCRdb re-called the reads with MiXCR. Of 200,000 to 300,000 distinct CDR3 sequences listed, roughly 15% were seen once; the top ten hold about 8.7%. Sequenced material: PBMCs. The receptors stem from a human donor in good health (CMV status not recorded). Some clones in this sample may be carry-over from other donors' samples.

Many counts were recorded for this clonotype. The rearrangement links TRBV11-2 to TRBJ2-7, with D possibly TRBD2 on 6 matching bases. CDR1 SGHAT and CDR2 FQNNGV come from the germline V gene. V lost 5 bases and J 2 bases, leaving 13 bases between the germline ends. The CDR3 spans 14 residues. CDR3 amino acids: CASSEWAGTYEQYF. DNA of the CDR3: TGTGCCAGCAGCGAGTGGGCGGGGACCTACGAGCAGTACTTC.

The CDR3 sequence: CAITKVSGAYEQYF. Written as DNA, the CDR3 is TGTGCCATCACCAAGGTTTCGGGGGCTTACGAGCAGTACTTC. The chain recombines TRBV10-3 with TRBJ2-7; perhaps D is TRBD1 or TRBD2 (6 bases each). CDR1 ENHRY and CDR2 SYGVKD come from the germline V gene. The CDR3 runs 14 residues. Trimming stripped 7 bases from V and 4 bases from J, with 17 bases between.

The table lists this clonotype with a count of one. The CDR3 is CSARPSTTPVQYF. CDR3 in DNA: TGCAGTGCTAGACCATCTACAACACCAGTTCAGTACTTC. This chain links TRBV20-1 with TRBJ2-4; no clear D. The CDR3 runs 13 residues. Trimming left V 2 bases short and J 11 bases short, with 16 bases between. Germline values: CDR1 DFQATT, CDR2 SNEGSKA (reference sequence).

This clonotype was found many times. The chain links TRBV3-1 to TRBJ1-1, with D uncertain. Germline assignment: CDR1 LGHDT and CDR2 YNNKEL (reference sequence). CDR3 length equals 13 residues. V was shortened by 1 base and J by 1 base, with 4 bases between the two germline ends. The CDR3 loop reads CASSQGANTEAFF. DNA for the CDR3: TGTGCCAGCAGCCAAGGGGCGAACACTGAAGCTTTCTTT.

The table lists this clonotype with many counts. The chain links TRBV12-3 or TRBV12-4 to TRBJ2-1; no firm D call. V dropped 8 bases and J dropped 0 bases, with 5 bases sitting between them. CDR3 length: 12 residues. The CDR3, as DNA: TGTGCCAGCGTGAGCTCCTACAATGAGCAGTTCTTC. It specifies CASVSSYNEQFF.

In DNA, the CDR3 is TGTGCCAGCGGAACAGTTTCCTACGAGCAGTACTTC. Translation: CASGTVSYEQYF. This chain joins TRBV27 and TRBJ2-7; no clear D gene. Germline CDR1 MNHEY, CDR2 SMNVEV (reference sequence). This CDR3 region has 12 residues. The V and J ends lost 8 bases and 1 base respectively, with 9 bases between them.

V is TRBV28 and J is TRBJ2-1; 9 bases are shared with TRBD1. After removal of 4 bases from V and 6 bases from J, the junction contained 7 bases not matched to a gene. Germline CDR1 and CDR2: MDHEN and SYDVKM. The CDR3 spans 15 residues. This CDR3 reads CASSSSGTGSNEQFF. In DNA, the CDR3 is TGTGCCAGCAGTTCTTCCGGGACAGGGTCCAATGAGCAGTTCTTC.

The sample holds a few counts of this clonotype. The chain combines TRBV29-1 with TRBJ1-2, with 7 positions matching TRBD1. This CDR3 has 14 residues. J lost 9 bases, V lost 4 bases, and 14 bases had no gene match. Per the germline V gene, CDR1 is SQVTM and CDR2 is ANQGSEA. The CDR3 loop reads CSVGGDSSPGRYTF. As DNA, the CDR3 is TGCAGCGTTGGGGGGGACAGTTCTCCCGGGCGCTACACCTTC.

Many counts were recorded for this clonotype. CDR3 DNA sequence: TGTGCCAGCCCTCCCCGGGACAGGGTCCCAGATACGCAGTATTTT. Encoded protein: CASPPRDRVPDTQYF. J is TRBJ2-3 and V is TRBV7-9; 9 positions agree with TRBD1. The CDR3 is 15 amino acids. V lost 8 bases, J lost 4 bases, and 10 bases stayed unmatched. Germline-derived CDR1 and CDR2 are SEHNR and FQNEAQ (reference sequence).

This clonotype was found a few times. V and J are TRBV5-1 and TRBJ1-4; D unresolved. The CDR3 loop spans 15 amino acids. V was cut by 0 bases and J by 5 bases, with 11 bases left in between. Germline V gene sequence: CDR1 SGHRS, CDR2 YFSETQ. CDR3 DNA sequence: TGCGCCAGCAGCTTGGATGGAAGTGGGAATGAAAAACTGTTTTTT. This codes for CASSLDGSGNEKLFF.

The table lists this clonotype with many counts. The V and J genes are TRBV7-9 and TRBJ1-2, with D uncertain. The CDR3 is 14 residues long. Germline CDR1 and CDR2: SEHNR and FQNEAQ (reference sequence). The V gene lost 3 bases and the J gene lost 10 bases, with 18 bases spanning the gap. The CDR3 nucleotides are TGTGCCAGCAGCTTTATGACCGATTCGAGTGCCTACACCTTC. Residues: CASSFMTDSSAYTF.

This clonotype was detected only once. The chain has TRBV28 and TRBJ2-1, with 14 bases fitting TRBD2. Germline lookup yields CDR1 MDHEN and CDR2 SYDVKM. J lost 7 bases, V lost 7 bases, and 18 bases had no gene match. The CDR3 has 19 residues. The CDR3 sequence is CASIPPGLAGVGVVNEQFF. The DNA for the CDR3 is TGTGCCAGCATTCCACCGGGACTAGCGGGAGTGGGCGTTGTTAATGAGCAGTTCTTC.

This clonotype was recorded at least ten times. This chain uses TRBV7-2 with TRBJ1-5; D not resolved. V lost 1 base and J lost 7, with 8 bases in between. This CDR3 is built from 13 residues. CDR1 is SGHTA, CDR2 FQGNSA, per germline. The CDR3 protein is CASSLVSSQPQHF. The CDR3, as DNA: TGTGCCAGCAGCTTAGTCAGTTCGCAGCCCCAGCATTTT.

V gene TRBV15 combines with J gene TRBJ1-2; maybe TRBD1 (5 bases). Germline loops: CDR1 LNHNV, CDR2 YYDKDF (reference sequence). This CDR3 has 15 amino acids. V was clipped by 1 base and J by 4 bases, with 13 bases between them. The CDR3 spells CATSRVGGGFYGYTF. The CDR3 nucleotides read TGTGCCACCAGCAGAGTTGGGGGGGGATTCTATGGCTACACCTTC.

The CDR3 spells CASSQTTEQFF. CDR3 DNA sequence: TGTGCCAGCAGCCAGACTACCGAGCAGTTCTTC. This sequence joins TRBV11-3 and TRBJ2-1, with D perhaps matching TRBD2 (5 bases). The germline CDR1 and CDR2 sequences are SGHNT and YENEEA. The ends were cut back, 5 bases at V and 10 bases at J, with 9 bases in the middle. This CDR3 has 11 amino acids.

This clonotype was seen only a few times. The chain is built from TRBV27 and TRBJ2-3, with unresolved D. V was trimmed by 5 bases and J by 13 bases, leaving 16 bases between them. The CDR3 contains 12 residues. CDR1 and CDR2 from the germline V gene are MNHEY and SMNVEV (reference sequence). The CDR3: CASSANLEREYF. CDR3 nucleotides: TGTGCCAGCAGTGCCAATCTAGAAAGGGAGTATTTT.

This clonotype was found a few times. The V and J genes are TRBV28 and TRBJ1-2; weak D call: TRBD1 (6 bases). CDR1 and CDR2 from the germline V gene are MDHEN and SYDVKM. The CDR3 loop spans 13 amino acids. Trimming pared 3 bases from V and 7 bases from J, leaving 12 bases between. The CDR3 nucleotides read TGTGCCAGCAGTTTGTCCTACAGGGCTGGCTACACCTTC. Translated, it gives CASSLSYRAGYTF.

This clonotype was found many times. V usage is TRBV6-2 or TRBV6-3 and J usage is TRBJ2-3; 7 nucleotides agree with TRBD2. V lost 8 bases and J lost 0; bases outside the gene matches: 8. The CDR3 runs to 15 residues. Germline lookup yields CDR1 MNHEY and CDR2 SVGEGT. CDR3 in amino acids: CASASREFSTDTQYF. In DNA form, the CDR3 reads TGTGCCAGCGCCTCGCGGGAGTTCAGCACAGATACGCAGTATTTT.

This clonotype was picked up one time. The genes are TRBV5-4 and TRBJ2-3, with D tentatively TRBD1 or TRBD2 (5 bases each). The V end was cut by 1 base, the J end by 4 bases, with 13 bases between. The CDR3 length is 15 residues. CDR1 is SGHNT, CDR2 YYREEE, per germline (reference sequence). CDR3 sequence reads: CASSLRGPVADTQYF. CDR3 sequence (DNA): TGTGCCAGCAGCTTGCGGGGACCGGTGGCAGATACGCAGTATTTT.

Ten or more counts support this clonotype. The chain is built from TRBV7-2 and TRBJ2-2, with a tentative D call TRBD2 (6 bases). The CDR3 has 16 residues. Per germline, CDR1 SGHTA and CDR2 FQGNSA. V lost 7 bases and J 4 bases, leaving 19 bases between the germline ends. The CDR3 sequence: CASTPQLGRGTGELFF. The DNA of the CDR3 is TGTGCCAGCACCCCCCAGTTGGGGCGGGGCACCGGGGAGCTGTTTTTT. Variable domain in full (rest from reference TRBV7-2 and TRBJ2-2): GAGVSQSPSNKVTEKGKDVELRCDPISGHTALYWYRQSLGQGLEFLIYFQGNSAPDKSGLPSDRFSAERTGGSVSTLTIQRTQQEDSAVYLCASTPQLGRGTGELFFGEGSRLTVL.